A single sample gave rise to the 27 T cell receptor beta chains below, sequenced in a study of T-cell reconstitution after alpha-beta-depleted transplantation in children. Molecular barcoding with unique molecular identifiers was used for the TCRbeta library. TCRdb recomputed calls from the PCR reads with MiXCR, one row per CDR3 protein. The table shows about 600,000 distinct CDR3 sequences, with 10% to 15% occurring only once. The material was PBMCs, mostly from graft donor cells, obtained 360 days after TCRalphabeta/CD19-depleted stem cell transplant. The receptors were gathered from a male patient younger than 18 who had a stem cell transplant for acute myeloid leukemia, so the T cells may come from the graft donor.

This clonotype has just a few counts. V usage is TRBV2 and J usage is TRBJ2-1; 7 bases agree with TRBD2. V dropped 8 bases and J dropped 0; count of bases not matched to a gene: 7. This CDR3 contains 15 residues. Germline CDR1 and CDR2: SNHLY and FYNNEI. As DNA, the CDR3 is TGTGCCAGCCATAGCGGGCTCAGCTCCTACAATGAGCAGTTCTTC. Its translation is CASHSGLSSYNEQFF.

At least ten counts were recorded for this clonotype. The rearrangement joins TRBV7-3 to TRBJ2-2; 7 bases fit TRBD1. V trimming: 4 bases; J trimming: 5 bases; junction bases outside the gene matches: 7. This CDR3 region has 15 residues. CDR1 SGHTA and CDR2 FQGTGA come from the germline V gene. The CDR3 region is CASSSKGAWTGELFF. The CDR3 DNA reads TGTGCCAGCAGCTCAAAGGGGGCTTGGACCGGGGAGCTGTTTTTT.

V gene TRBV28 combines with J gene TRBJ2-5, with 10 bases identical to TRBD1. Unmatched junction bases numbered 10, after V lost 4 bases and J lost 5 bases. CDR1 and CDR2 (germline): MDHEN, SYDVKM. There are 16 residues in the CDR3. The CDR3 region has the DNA TGTGCCAGCAGTTCCAGGGACAGGGGACATTGGGAGACCCAGTACTTC. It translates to CASSSRDRGHWETQYF.

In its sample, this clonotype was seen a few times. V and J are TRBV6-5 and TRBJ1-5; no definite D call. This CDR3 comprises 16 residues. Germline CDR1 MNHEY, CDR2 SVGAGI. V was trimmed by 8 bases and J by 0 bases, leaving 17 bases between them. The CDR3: CASQAASLDSNQPQHF. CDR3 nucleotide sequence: TGTGCCAGCCAAGCGGCTTCGCTTGATAGCAATCAGCCCCAGCATTTT.

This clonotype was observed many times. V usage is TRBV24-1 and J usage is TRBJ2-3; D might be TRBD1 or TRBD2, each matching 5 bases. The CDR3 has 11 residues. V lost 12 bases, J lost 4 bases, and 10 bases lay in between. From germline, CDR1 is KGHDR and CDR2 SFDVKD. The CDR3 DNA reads TGTGCCGCCGGGGCTTCAGATACGCAGTATTTT. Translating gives CAAGASDTQYF.

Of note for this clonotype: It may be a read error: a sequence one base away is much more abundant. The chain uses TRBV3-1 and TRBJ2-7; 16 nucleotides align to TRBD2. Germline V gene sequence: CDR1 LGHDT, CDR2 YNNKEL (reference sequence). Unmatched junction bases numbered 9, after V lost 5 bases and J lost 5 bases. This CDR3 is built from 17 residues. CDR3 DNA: TGTGCCAGCAGCGAGGGACTAGCGGGAGGGCCGGGACACGAGCAGTACTTC. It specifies CASSEGLAGGPGHEQYF.

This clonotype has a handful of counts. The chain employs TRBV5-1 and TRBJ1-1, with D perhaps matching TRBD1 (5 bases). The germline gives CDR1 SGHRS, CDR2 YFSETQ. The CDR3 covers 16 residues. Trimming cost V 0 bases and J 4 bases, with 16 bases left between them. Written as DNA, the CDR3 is TGCGCCAGCAGCTTGGCCGACAGCACTTGGCGCACTGAAGCTTTCTTT. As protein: CASSLADSTWRTEAFF.

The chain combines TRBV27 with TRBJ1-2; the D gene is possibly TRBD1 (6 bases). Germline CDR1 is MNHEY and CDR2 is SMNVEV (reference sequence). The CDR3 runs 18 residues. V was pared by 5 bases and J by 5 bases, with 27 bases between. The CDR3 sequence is CASSADRLSLTRGYGYTF. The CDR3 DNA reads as TGTGCCAGCAGTGCCGACAGGTTATCCTTAACCAGAGGTTATGGCTACACCTTC.

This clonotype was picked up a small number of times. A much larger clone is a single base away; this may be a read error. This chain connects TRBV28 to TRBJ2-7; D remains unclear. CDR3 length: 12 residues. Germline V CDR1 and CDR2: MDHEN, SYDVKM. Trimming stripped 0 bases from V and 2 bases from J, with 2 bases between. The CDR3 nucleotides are TGTGCCAGCAGTTTATGGACCTACGAGCAGTACTTC. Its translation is CASSLWTYEQYF.

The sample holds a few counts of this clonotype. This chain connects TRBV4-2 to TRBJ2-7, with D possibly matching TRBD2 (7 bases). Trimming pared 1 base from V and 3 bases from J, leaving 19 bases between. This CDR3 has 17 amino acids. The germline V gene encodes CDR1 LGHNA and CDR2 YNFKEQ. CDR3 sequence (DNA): TGTGCCAGCAGCCAAGTGGGGAGGGGGGTCCGAATCTACGAGCAGTACTTC. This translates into CASSQVGRGVRIYEQYF.

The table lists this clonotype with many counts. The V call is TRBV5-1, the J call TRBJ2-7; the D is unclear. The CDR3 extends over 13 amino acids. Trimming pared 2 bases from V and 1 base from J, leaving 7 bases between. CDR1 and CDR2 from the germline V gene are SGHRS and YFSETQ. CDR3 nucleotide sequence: TGCGCCAGCAGCTTACCAGTTTCCTACGAGCAGTACTTC. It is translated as CASSLPVSYEQYF.

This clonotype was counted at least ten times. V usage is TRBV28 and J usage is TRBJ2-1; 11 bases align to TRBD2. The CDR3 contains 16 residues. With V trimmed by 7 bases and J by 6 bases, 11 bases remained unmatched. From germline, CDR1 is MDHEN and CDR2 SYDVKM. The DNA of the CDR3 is TGTGCCAGCAATTCCCGACTAGCGGGAATCCCCAATGAGCAGTTCTTC. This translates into CASNSRLAGIPNEQFF.

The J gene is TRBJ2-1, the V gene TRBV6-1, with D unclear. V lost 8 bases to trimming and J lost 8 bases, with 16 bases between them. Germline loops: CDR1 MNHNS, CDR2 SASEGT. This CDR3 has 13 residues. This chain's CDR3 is CASARRYDHEQFF. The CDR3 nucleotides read TGTGCCAGCGCTAGGCGGTATGACCATGAGCAGTTCTTC.

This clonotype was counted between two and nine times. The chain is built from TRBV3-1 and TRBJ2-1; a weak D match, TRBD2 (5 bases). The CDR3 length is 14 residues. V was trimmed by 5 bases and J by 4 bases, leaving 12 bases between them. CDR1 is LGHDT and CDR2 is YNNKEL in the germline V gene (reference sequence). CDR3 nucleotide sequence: TGTGCCAGCAGCGTCCGGGCGGGTTACAATGAGCAGTTCTTC. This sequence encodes CASSVRAGYNEQFF.

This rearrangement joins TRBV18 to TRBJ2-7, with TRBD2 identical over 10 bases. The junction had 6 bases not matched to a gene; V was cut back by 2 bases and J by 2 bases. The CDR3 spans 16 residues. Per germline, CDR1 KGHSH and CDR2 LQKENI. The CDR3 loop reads CASSPLTSGPTYEQYF. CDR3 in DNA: TGTGCCAGCTCACCATTGACTAGCGGGCCCACCTACGAGCAGTACTTC.

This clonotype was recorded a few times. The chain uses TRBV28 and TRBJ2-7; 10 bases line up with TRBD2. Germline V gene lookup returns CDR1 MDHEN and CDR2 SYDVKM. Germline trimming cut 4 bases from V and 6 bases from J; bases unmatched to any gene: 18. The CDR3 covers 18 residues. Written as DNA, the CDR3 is TGTGCCAGCAGTTCCGTCGGACTAGCGGTCTTGAGGGGCTTCGAGCAGTACTTC. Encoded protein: CASSSVGLAVLRGFEQYF.

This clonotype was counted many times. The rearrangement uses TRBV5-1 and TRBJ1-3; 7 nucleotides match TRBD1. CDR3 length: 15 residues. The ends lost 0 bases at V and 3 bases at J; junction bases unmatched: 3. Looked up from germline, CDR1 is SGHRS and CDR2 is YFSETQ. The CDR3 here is CASSLDRGYGNTIYF. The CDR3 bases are TGCGCCAGCAGCTTGGACAGGGGCTATGGAAACACCATATATTTT. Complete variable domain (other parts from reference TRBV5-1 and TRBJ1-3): KAGVTQTPRYLIKTRGQQVTLSCSPISGHRSVSWYQQTPGQGLQFLFEYFSETQRNKGNFPGRFSGRQFSNSRSEMNVSTLELGDSALYLCASSLDRGYGNTIYFGEGSWLTVV.

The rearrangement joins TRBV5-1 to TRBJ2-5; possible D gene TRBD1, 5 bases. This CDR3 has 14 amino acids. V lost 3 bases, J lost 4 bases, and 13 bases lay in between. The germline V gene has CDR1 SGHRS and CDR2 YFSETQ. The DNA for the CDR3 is TGCGCCAGCAGCTGGCTCAGGGATGCAGAGACCCAGTACTTC. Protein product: CASSWLRDAETQYF.

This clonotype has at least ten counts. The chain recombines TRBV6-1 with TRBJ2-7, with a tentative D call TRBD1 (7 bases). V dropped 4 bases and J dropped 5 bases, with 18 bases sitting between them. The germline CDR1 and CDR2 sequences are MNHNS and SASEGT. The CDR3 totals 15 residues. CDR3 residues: CASSGPTGRYHEQYF. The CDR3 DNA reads TGTGCCAGCAGTGGCCCGACAGGGAGGTACCACGAGCAGTACTTC.

CDR3 DNA: TGTGCCAGCAGCTTATCTCCACCGGGACTAGGGGGTTACGAGCAGTACTTC. Residues: CASSLSPPGLGGYEQYF. V gene TRBV7-2 combines with J gene TRBJ2-7; TRBD2 matches at 8 bases. With 2 bases clipped from V and 4 bases from J, the junction kept 13 bases outside the gene matches. Germline CDR1 reads SGHTA; CDR2 reads FQGNSA. The CDR3 contains 17 residues. Full variable domain (missing parts from reference TRBV7-2 and TRBJ2-7): GAGVSQSPSNKVTEKGKDVELRCDPISGHTALYWYRQSLGQGLEFLIYFQGNSAPDKSGLPSDRFSAERTGGSVSTLTIQRTQQEDSAVYLCASSLSPPGLGGYEQYFGPGTRLTVT.

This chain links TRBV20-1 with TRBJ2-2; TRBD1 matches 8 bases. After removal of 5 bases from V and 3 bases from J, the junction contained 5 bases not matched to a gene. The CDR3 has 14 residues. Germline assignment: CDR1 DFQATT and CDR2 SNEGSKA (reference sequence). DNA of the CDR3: TGCAGTGCTGCAGGGGGCTTATACACCGGGGAGCTGTTTTTT. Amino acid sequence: CSAAGGLYTGELFF.

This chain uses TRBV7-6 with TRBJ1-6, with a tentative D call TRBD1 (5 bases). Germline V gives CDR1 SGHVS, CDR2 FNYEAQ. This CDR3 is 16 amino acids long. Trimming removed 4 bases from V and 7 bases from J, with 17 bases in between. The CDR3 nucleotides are TGTGCCAGCAGCTCAATCCCTGGCCAGGGCAATTCACCCCTCCACTTT. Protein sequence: CASSSIPGQGNSPLHF.

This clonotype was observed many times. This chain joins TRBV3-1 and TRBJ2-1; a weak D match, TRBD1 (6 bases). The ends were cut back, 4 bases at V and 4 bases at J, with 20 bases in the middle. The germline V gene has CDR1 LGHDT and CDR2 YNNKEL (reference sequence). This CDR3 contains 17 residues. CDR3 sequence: CASSPLESGQLYNEQFF. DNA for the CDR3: TGTGCCAGCAGCCCACTAGAGTCCGGACAGCTATACAATGAGCAGTTCTTC.

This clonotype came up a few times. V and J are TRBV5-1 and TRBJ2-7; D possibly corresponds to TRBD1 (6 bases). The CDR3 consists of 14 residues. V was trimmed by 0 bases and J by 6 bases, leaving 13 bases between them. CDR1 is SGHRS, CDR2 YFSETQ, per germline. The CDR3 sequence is CASSLDQGPGEQYF. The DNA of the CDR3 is TGCGCCAGCAGCTTGGATCAGGGGCCGGGCGAGCAGTACTTC.

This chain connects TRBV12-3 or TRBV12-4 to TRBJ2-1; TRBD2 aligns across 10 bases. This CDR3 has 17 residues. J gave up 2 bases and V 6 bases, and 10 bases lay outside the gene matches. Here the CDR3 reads CASSRNLAGVPYNEQFF. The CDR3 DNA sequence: TGTGCCAGCAGCCGTAATCTAGCGGGAGTCCCCTACAATGAGCAGTTCTTC.

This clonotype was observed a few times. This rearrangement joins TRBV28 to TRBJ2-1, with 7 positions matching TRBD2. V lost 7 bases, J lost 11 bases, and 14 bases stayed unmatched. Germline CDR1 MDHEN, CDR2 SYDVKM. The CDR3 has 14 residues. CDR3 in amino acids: CASTWGTMTMKQFF. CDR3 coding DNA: TGTGCCAGCACCTGGGGGACTATGACAATGAAGCAGTTCTTC.

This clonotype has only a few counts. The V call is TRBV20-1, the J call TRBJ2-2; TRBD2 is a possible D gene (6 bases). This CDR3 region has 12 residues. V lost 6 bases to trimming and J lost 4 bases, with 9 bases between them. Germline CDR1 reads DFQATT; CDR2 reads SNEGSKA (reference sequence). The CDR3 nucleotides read TGCAGTGCCCGGGAGACCACCGGGGAGCTGTTTTTT. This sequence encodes CSARETTGELFF.